What follows describes a single T cell receptor beta chain. Antigen: not known. Across several immunoSEQ plates, the genomic DNA of each subset was split evenly. Data came from immunoSEQ multiplex PCR; TCRdb stores just in-frame clones and leaves some out. Of millions of clones listed, 85% to 95% were seen once; the top ten hold roughly 0.15%. The data were taken from a study of shared clonotypes between healthy human individuals. The V gene end was trimmed by 2 bases and the J gene end by 1 base; junction bases not matched to a gene: 3. Germline CDR1 and CDR2: SEHNR and FQNEAQ (reference sequence). The CDR3 sequence is 16 residues long. General study points: Rarefaction exposed incomplete sorted-subset sequencing despite large depth.

What was sequenced was naive CD4+ T cells sorted from blood. Subset given: CD45RA+ positively selected. The J gene is TRBJ2-2, the V gene TRBV7-9, with 8 bases matching TRBD1. The receptor's source is a man younger than 30 in good health. CDR3 nucleotide sequence: TGTGCCAGCAGCTTACAGGGGGCAAAGAACACCGGGGAGCTGTTTTTT. Residues: CASSLQGAKNTGELFF.